A single sample gave rise to the 14 T cell receptor beta chains below, sequenced in a study of CD8 T cells in ankylosing spondylitis. The study's findings and limits: Apparently characteristic of ankylosing spondylitis blood was a TCR beta motif (eight highly homologous variants).

MiXCR was run by TCRdb on the 5' RACE reads, yielding one entry per CDR3 protein. This sample has hundreds of thousands of distinct CDR3 sequences; approximately 26% occur once, and the top ten carry 0.89%. For these receptors, no antigen is known. Sequenced: blood, either unsorted or a sorted T cell fraction (not recorded which). These receptors were taken from a male donor with ankylosing spondylitis.

This clonotype was seen many times. V gene TRBV12-3 or TRBV12-4 combines with J gene TRBJ1-5; D is unclear. CDR3 length equals 15 residues. The V end was cut by 7 bases, the J end by 0 bases, with 13 bases between. CDR3 sequence (DNA): TGTGCCAGCACTCTGGGGAGTAATAGCAATCAGCCCCAGCATTTT. This sequence encodes CASTLGSNSNQPQHF.

This clonotype was counted only a few times. The chain has TRBV12-3 or TRBV12-4 and TRBJ2-7; D is possibly TRBD1 (5 bases). Trimming took off 6 bases at V and 7 bases at J, with 13 bases between the two ends. The CDR3 totals 12 residues. The DNA of the CDR3 is TGTGCCAGCAGCCGCGACAGACGGGAGCAGTACTTC. Its translation is CASSRDRREQYF.

The chain joins TRBV11-2 to TRBJ2-7; D uncertain. Germline V gene data show CDR1 as SGHAT and CDR2 as FQNNGV. The CDR3 sequence is 16 residues long. V lost 1 base, J lost 0 bases, and 13 bases lay in between. CDR3 nucleotide sequence: TGTGCCAGCAGCTTAGGTCGTTACGCCAGCTCCTACGAGCAGTACTTC. Amino acid sequence: CASSLGRYASSYEQYF.

V gene TRBV2 combines with J gene TRBJ2-1; D is unclear. CDR1 and CDR2 from the germline V gene are SNHLY and FYNNEI. The CDR3 has 13 amino acids. Deletions cut 3 bases from V and 7 bases from J, with 10 bases between. The CDR3 loop reads CASSEVGRNEQFF. In DNA form, the CDR3 reads TGTGCCAGCAGTGAGGTAGGGCGGAATGAGCAGTTCTTC.

This clonotype has just a few counts. J is TRBJ1-5 and V is TRBV10-3; 11 bases are a match to TRBD1. The CDR3 extends over 17 amino acids. Germline trimming cut 3 bases from V and 4 bases from J; bases unmatched to any gene: 8. CDR1 ENHRY and CDR2 SYGVKD come from the germline V gene. The CDR3 here is CAISDIGGTGGNQPQHF. The CDR3 DNA follows: TGTGCCATCAGTGACATCGGAGGGACAGGGGGTAATCAGCCCCAGCATTTT.

This clonotype was recorded a few times. In DNA form, the CDR3 reads TGTGCCAGCAGCAAAGTAGGGCAGGGGTTTTCAGCTTTCTTT. Its translation is CASSKVGQGFSAFF. The V and J genes are TRBV21-1 and TRBJ1-1; the listed D gene, TRBD1, was not tested against the DNA. TRBV21-1 is shown as a pseudogene. This CDR3 region has 14 residues.

This clonotype was recorded many times. The genes are TRBV5-1 and TRBJ2-7; 7 nucleotides match TRBD2. There are 12 residues in the CDR3. Germline CDR1 reads SGHRS; CDR2 reads YFSETQ. With V trimmed by 3 bases and J by 5 bases, 2 bases remained unmatched. The CDR3 sequence is CASSSGGHEQYF. The CDR3 DNA reads as TGCGCCAGCAGCTCGGGGGGACACGAGCAGTACTTC.

This chain uses TRBV3-1 with TRBJ2-1; 14 positions match TRBD2. CDR3 length equals 17 residues. The germline V gene encodes CDR1 LGHDT and CDR2 YNNKEL (reference sequence). Losses at the gene ends were 1 base for V and 9 bases for J; bases not matched to a gene: 8. The CDR3 protein is CASSQAATSGRAGEQFF. Here the CDR3 DNA reads TGTGCCAGCAGCCAAGCCGCGACTAGCGGGAGGGCCGGTGAGCAGTTCTTC.

This clonotype has just a few counts. The CDR3 DNA is TGTGCCAGCAGTGCCTCCAGGGGGCGGGGGTACAATGAGCAGTTCTTC. It is translated as CASSASRGRGYNEQFF. V gene TRBV12-3 or TRBV12-4 combines with J gene TRBJ2-1, with a weak D call TRBD1 (8 bases). The CDR3 totals 16 residues. V was shortened by 5 bases and J by 4 bases, with 18 bases between the two germline ends.

This clonotype was seen once. V gene TRBV7-9 combines with J gene TRBJ1-2, with a weak D call TRBD1 (5 bases). CDR3 length equals 15 residues. The germline V gene encodes CDR1 SEHNR and CDR2 FQNEAQ (reference sequence). V was cut by 5 bases and J by 1 base, with 14 bases left in between. The CDR3 sequence is CASSLGAEVNYGYTF. As DNA, the CDR3 is TGTGCCAGCAGCCTCGGGGCGGAGGTTAACTATGGCTACACCTTC.

The chain couples TRBV28 to TRBJ2-2, with 8 positions matching TRBD1. The germline V gene has CDR1 MDHEN and CDR2 SYDVKM. CDR3 length equals 17 residues. V was clipped by 7 bases and J by 5 bases; unmatched bases: 15. CDR3 DNA sequence: TGTGCCAGCACCCGGACAGGGAAAGGGATGACTACCGGGGAGCTGTTTTTT. Protein: CASTRTGKGMTTGELFF.

The V gene is TRBV5-1, the J gene TRBJ2-1, with a tentative D call TRBD2 (6 bases). V dropped 4 bases and J dropped 0 bases, with 11 bases sitting between them. Germline V gene lookup returns CDR1 SGHRS and CDR2 YFSETQ. The CDR3 contains 15 residues. Here the CDR3 DNA reads TGCGCCAGCAGCGAGACTAGACCCTCCTACAATGAGCAGTTCTTC. It specifies CASSETRPSYNEQFF.

This clonotype has more than one count but fewer than ten. The chain links TRBV20-1 to TRBJ2-5, with D possibly being TRBD2 (5 bases). The CDR3 is made up of 14 amino acids. Germline V lookup: CDR1 DFQATT, CDR2 SNEGSKA (reference sequence). Trimming pared 4 bases from V and 1 base from J, leaving 13 bases between. The CDR3 DNA sequence: TGCAGTGCTATTCGCGACTACACCCAAGAGACCCAGTACTTC. Translated, it gives CSAIRDYTQETQYF.

This clonotype was counted ten times or more. The chain links TRBV20-1 to TRBJ1-1, with 7 bases lining up with TRBD1. V shed 6 bases, J shed 5 bases, and the junction held 6 bases outside the gene matches. Germline CDR1 DFQATT, CDR2 SNEGSKA (reference sequence). The CDR3 contains 12 residues. CDR3 sequence: CSARQGGTEAFF. As DNA, the CDR3 is TGCAGTGCGCGACAGGGAGGGACTGAAGCTTTCTTT.